This T cell receptor beta chain emerged from a study of spatial heterogeneity in lung cancer (dated by TCRdb to about 2019). Concerning the study at large: Beta-chain transcripts were consistently detected in greater numbers than alpha-chain transcripts, which likely reflected higher beta-chain transcript abundance. Nonsynonymous mutation counts, determined by whole-exome sequencing of tumor tissue, were related to TCR repertoire features. At surgery, hundreds of tumor regions, around 67 matched nontumor lung samples and more than 55 PBMC samples were TCR-sequenced for both alpha and beta chains. In non-small cell lung cancer, the study quantitatively compared TCR alpha and beta repertoires across several tumor regions, matched nontumor lung, and blood. In the raw uncorrected reads, each unique combination of TCR and UMI appeared more than ten times on average.

Libraries were constructed by 5' RACE. The data were produced on a NextSeq 500. The TCR library protocol attached a unique molecular identifier to each TCR cDNA molecule to allow correction of PCR and sequencing errors. Per the source publication's procedure: Decombinator tools were used for TCR identification, UMI-based error correction and CDR3 extraction. Expanded TCRs were defined as those above a frequency of 2 per 1,000, corresponding to the top 1% of the tumor frequency distribution. Renyi diversity was computed with the R vegan package after each repertoire had been subsampled 100 times to 5,000 TCRs. CDR3 similarity networks were built from amino acid triplet string-kernel similarity, connecting CDR3s with pairwise similarity above 0.82. TCRdb itself trimmed the public reads at Q25 with fastp, ran MiXCR and retained productive beta chains. Entries that share a CDR3 protein sequence are merged under the most common genes and DNA. TCRdb's processing, not the authors', yielded these V and J calls. A total of more than 9,500 distinct CDR3 sequences appear in this sample, over 15% of them only once. The ten largest make up approximately 57% of the sample.

On this clonotype itself: Its antigen is not yet known. Base qualities were left out, and no much larger clone turns up one base away.

From cysteine to phenylalanine, the CDR3 is 13 amino acids long. Of all the DNA, just the CDR3 is kept, 39 bases in frame from base 1. The germline V gene sets CDR1 to SNHLY and CDR2 to FYNNEI. V was cut back by 5 bases and J by 4 bases, leaving a gap of 9 bases between them. Findings and caveats that apply to the study as a whole: Ubiquitous expanded tumor TCRs were found in blood more often at tumor resection than at routine follow-up. Additional single-cell paired TCR alpha and beta sequencing was considered necessary to confirm, at a functional level, the hypothesis that regional TCRs recognize regional mutations.

The time point label for this specimen denotes: sample taken at primary tumor resection. Without any cell sorting, TCR sequencing was performed on whole RNA extracted either from tumor and nontumor lung tissue or from cryopreserved PBMC samples. Samples were obtained from fewer than 80 patients with early-stage, untreated non-small cell lung cancer from the lung TRACERx cohort. Only patients for whom sufficient RNA was available from at least two tumor regions were selected for TCR sequencing. Sequenced here: PBMCs, sampled at surgery. Here the chain combines TRBV2 and TRBJ1-5; tentative D gene TRBD1, with 5 bases matching. The receptor comes from a male donor with early-stage non-small cell lung cancer. Here the CDR3 is given as CASSRNRNQPQHF. The DNA sequence reads TGTGCCAGCAGTCGAAACAGGAATCAGCCCCAGCATTTT.